This is a list of T cell receptor beta chains from one sample in a study of CD8 T cells in Susac syndrome. TCRdb passed the immunoSEQ multiplex PCR reads through MiXCR, listing each CDR3 protein once. The table includes about 200,000 distinct CDR3 sequences, approximately 90% detected once. The source material was CD8+ T cells from PBMCs. These receptors all stem from a human donor with multiple sclerosis. Each CDR3 is given without its conserved first and last residue. Fields, in order: J gene, V gene, CDR3 protein.

TRBJ2-7 | TRBV23-1 | ASSPSGRGEQY
TRBJ2-1 | TRBV29-1 | SVVGGGEVSYNEQF
TRBJ2-7 | TRBV6-5 | ASSYPAGSGSHEQY
TRBJ2-3 | TRBV13 | ASSSPLAGADTQY
TRBJ2-7 | TRBV27 | ASSFGGEGPYEQY
TRBJ2-7 | TRBV30 | ATLAGGWY
TRBJ2-5 | TRBV7-3 | ASSPGTEAGETQY
TRBJ1-1 | TRBV29-1 | SITGPNTEAF
TRBJ1-2 | TRBV6-5 | ASRPHASSNYGYT
NA | TRBV29-1 | SVEDGTGPLQF
TRBJ1-1 | TRBV12-3/TRBV12-4 | ASSFGTGGKGYTEAF
TRBJ2-7 | TRBV11-2 | ASRFAVGWHEQY
TRBJ2-7 | TRBV6-2/TRBV6-3 | ASSYSPGGGYEQY
TRBJ2-5 | TRBV14 | ASSQLVSGSGETQY
TRBJ1-5 | TRBV2 | ASRTGGYNQPQH
TRBJ2-7 | TRBV13 | ASSPGQPATYEQY
TRBJ1-1 | TRBV6-2/TRBV6-3 | ASQSRFRTGTGRTEAF
TRBJ1-2 | TRBV7-6 | ASSRTPGQGRERDGYT
TRBJ1-2 | TRBV27 | ASSSRTGTYGYT
TRBJ1-2 | TRBV27 | ASSLKFTNYGYT
TRBJ2-3 | TRBV9 | ASSASSGETDTQY
TRBJ1-2 | TRBV16 | ASSQSEEDSDYGYT
TRBJ2-1 | TRBV9 | ASSDDRNEQF
TRBJ2-2 | TRBV7-3 | ASSLTGGSTGELF
TRBJ1-5 | TRBV4-1 | ASSQVGTGNQPQH
TRBJ2-3 | TRBV2 | ASHRTSGAHGGQY
TRBJ1-1 | TRBV2 | ASRQGPYTEAF
TRBJ1-1 | TRBV19 | ASSIDRRELEAF
TRBJ2-7 | TRBV2 | ASRKGGPPYEQY
TRBJ2-1 | TRBV19 | ASSIYGTGGGEQF
TRBJ2-7 | TRBV30 | AWKPGGRYEQY
TRBJ1-1 | TRBV30 | ACRAELNTEAF
TRBJ2-1 | TRBV13 | ASSSLGVGSNEQF
TRBJ2-2 | TRBV28 | ASSSRLARYAGELF
TRBJ1-2 | TRBV9 | ASSVAGGLADYGYT
TRBJ2-7 | TRBV7-9 | ASSLWDEQY
TRBJ1-2 | TRBV5-6 | ASSFNTGNHGYT
TRBJ2-3 | TRBV7-9 | ASSFPGQGIDTQY
TRBJ2-5 | TRBV5-6 | ASSDQTGGNTETQY
TRBJ1-2 | TRBV20-1 | SARASPSATGSFGYT
TRBJ2-1 | TRBV7-2 | ASHAESSYNEQF
TRBJ1-2 | TRBV20-1 | SARPLLVRGSRDYGYT
TRBJ1-2 | TRBV7-9 | ASSLAGAGEEYGYT
TRBJ2-6 | TRBV19 | ASSIYSGVSGANVLT
TRBJ1-4 | TRBV7-9 | ASSPPLGRVNEKLF
TRBJ1-3 | TRBV13 | ASSLGHPGDPNTIY
TRBJ2-7 | TRBV12-3/TRBV12-4 | ASSLGGNYEQY
TRBJ1-1 | TRBV6-2/TRBV6-3 | ASSYGAGVGTEAF
TRBJ2-7 | TRBV4-2 | ASSQDFGVSYEQY
TRBJ2-4 | TRBV7-8 | ASEDRPKHGSKNIQY
TRBJ1-5 | TRBV2 | ASSGVWGNQPQH
TRBJ2-1 | TRBV19 | ASSSGSGGAYNEQF
TRBJ2-7 | TRBV6-5 | ASSSPRLGTGLYEQY
TRBJ1-4 | TRBV19 | ASRPGQGFEKLF
TRBJ2-3 | TRBV2 | ASSLFKGGDTQY